This is a list of T cell receptor beta chains from one sample in a study of PD-L1 blockade in urothelial cancer. Data came from immunoSEQ multiplex PCR; TCRdb stores just in-frame clones and leaves some out. The table lists roughly 95,000 clones, about nine tenths of them singletons, with approximately 2% in the top ten. The source was PBMCs, collected around atezolizumab (anti-PD-L1) treatment. The receptors derive from a man in his 60s with urothelial cancer. Both conserved end residues are part of each CDR3. D genes are given only for firm matches. Some rows have no size entry. The others give once, few or many, or a class for an expanded clone.

v_call,clone_size,j_call,d_call,cdr3_aa,cdr3_nt
TRBV6-5,.,TRBJ2-5,.,CASSYLQYQETQYF,TGTGCCAGCAGTTACCTACAGTACCAAGAGACCCAGTACTTC
TRBV27,.,TRBJ1-2,TRBD1,CASYRGNYGYTF,TGTGCCAGCTACAGGGGGAACTATGGCTACACCTTC
TRBV11-2,.,TRBJ2-1,.,CASSLVAGNEQFF,TGTGCCAGCAGCTTAGTTGCCGGCAATGAGCAGTTCTTC
TRBV10-2,few,TRBJ1-5,.,CASSEWQGGQPQHF,TGCGCCAGCAGTGAGTGGCAGGGAGGTCAGCCCCAGCATTTT
TRBV27,.,TRBJ2-6,.,CASSPMGEGRLSGANVLTF,TGTGCCAGCAGCCCCATGGGTGAGGGCCGCCTCTCTGGGGCCAACGTCCTGACTTTC
TRBV7-2,.,TRBJ2-1,.,CASSATTGYEQFF,TGTGCCAGCAGCGCGACCACAGGGTACGAGCAGTTCTTC
TRBV9,once,TRBJ2-3,TRBD1,CASSTQPGQGTTDTQYF,TGTGCCAGCAGCACTCAACCGGGACAGGGAACCACAGATACGCAGTATTTT
TRBV5-6,.,TRBJ1-1,TRBD1,CASSRTGFLPVFF,TGTGCCAGCAGCCGGACAGGGTTTCTTCCGGTTTTCTTT
TRBV19,.,TRBJ1-2,.,CASMYRVEGGYTF,TGTGCCAGTATGTACAGGGTGGAAGGGGGCTACACCTTC
TRBV4-2,.,TRBJ2-5,TRBD1,CASSLGTEETQYF,TGTGCCAGCAGCCTAGGGACAGAAGAGACCCAGTACTTC